This T cell receptor beta chain was captured in a study of blood T cell repertoires in COVID-19. Study background: The study drew acute and convalescent COVID-19 samples from the United States, Italy and Spain. The cDNA or gDNA used as material had been derived from T cells, B-cell-depleted T cells, or PBMCs.

The CDR3 totals 17 residues. The V gene end was trimmed by 5 bases and the J gene end by 5 bases; junction bases not matched to a gene: 11. Looked up from germline, CDR1 is LNHDA and CDR2 is SQIVND (reference sequence). TCRdb keeps only in-frame clones here, not all; method: immunoSEQ multiplex PCR. The sample contains 150,000 or so clones, around four fifths of which appear only once. Specimen: peripheral blood. This chain connects TRBV19 to TRBJ2-2; 10 bases fit TRBD2. This sequence originates from a man between 65 and 85 years old who had recovered from COVID-19. The DNA of the CDR3 is TGTGCCAGTAGTTCGGCGCCTAGCGGGAGTTATACCGGGGAGCTGTTTTTT. Amino acid sequence: CASSSAPSGSYTGELFF. Supplemented by reference TRBV19 and TRBJ2-2, the full variable domain reads DGGITQSPKYLFRKEGQNVTLSCEQNLNHDAMYWYRQDPGQGLRLIYYSQIVNDFQKGDIAEGYSVSREKKESFPLTVTSAQKNPTAFYLCASSSAPSGSYTGELFFGEGSRLTVL.